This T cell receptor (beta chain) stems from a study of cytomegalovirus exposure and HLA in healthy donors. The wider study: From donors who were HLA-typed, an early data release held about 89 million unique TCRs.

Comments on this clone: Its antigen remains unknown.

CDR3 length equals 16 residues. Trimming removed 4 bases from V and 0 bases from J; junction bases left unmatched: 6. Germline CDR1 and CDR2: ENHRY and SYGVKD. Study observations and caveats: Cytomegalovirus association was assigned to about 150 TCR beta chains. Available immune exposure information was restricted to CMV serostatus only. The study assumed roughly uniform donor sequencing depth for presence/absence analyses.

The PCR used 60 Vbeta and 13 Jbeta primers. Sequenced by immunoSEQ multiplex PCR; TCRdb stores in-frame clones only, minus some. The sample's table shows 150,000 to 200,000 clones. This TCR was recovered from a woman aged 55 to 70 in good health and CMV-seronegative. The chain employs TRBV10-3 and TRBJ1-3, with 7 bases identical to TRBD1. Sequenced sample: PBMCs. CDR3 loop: CAISVGQLVSGNTIYF. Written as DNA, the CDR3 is TGTGCCATCAGTGTGGGACAGTTAGTCTCTGGAAACACCATATATTTT.